The rows below give T cell receptor beta chains drawn from one sample of a study of shared T cell receptors in the human thymus. The repertoire was sequenced with immunoSEQ multiplex PCR; TCRdb's copy has only in-frame clones and lacks some. This table has 600,000 or so clones, 87% appearing once. This sample was shared with a second study, whose subject was human thymus T cells.

The sequenced material came from thymocytes. The receptors originated from a boy in the first two years of life with a congenital heart defect. CDR3s include the opening cysteine and the closing phenylalanine or tryptophan. Fields, in order: D gene, clone size, J gene, V gene, CDR3 DNA, CDR3 protein. A D gene is named only where the DNA matches it firmly. Clone size is given for some rows only: seen once, a few or many times, or a class if the clone is expanded.

d_gene: -
abundance: -
j_gene: TRBJ1-1
v_gene: TRBV27
CDR3nt: TGTGCCAGCAGTTTGAGATACGAGAACACTGAAGCTTTCTTT
CDR3aa: CASSLRYENTEAFF

d_gene: -
abundance: -
j_gene: TRBJ1-1
v_gene: TRBV18
CDR3nt: TGTGCCAGCTCATCGGGGGGGCAAGCTTTCTTT
CDR3aa: CASSSGGQAFF

d_gene: -
abundance: -
j_gene: TRBJ2-2
v_gene: TRBV19
CDR3nt: TGTGCCAGTCAACTAGCCGGGGAGCTGTTTTTT
CDR3aa: CASQLAGELFF

d_gene: -
abundance: -
j_gene: TRBJ2-7
v_gene: TRBV19
CDR3nt: TGTGCCAGTAGTTATGGGCACTCCTACGAGCAGTACTTC
CDR3aa: CASSYGHSYEQYF

d_gene: TRBD1
abundance: -
j_gene: TRBJ1-5
v_gene: TRBV27
CDR3nt: TGTGCCAGCAGTTCCTTCCCTCGACAGGGAGCCTGGATAAATCAGCCCCAGCATTTT
CDR3aa: CASSSFPRQGAWINQPQHF

d_gene: TRBD1
abundance: -
j_gene: TRBJ2-4
v_gene: TRBV2
CDR3nt: TGTGCCAGCAGCGACCCCGACAGGGGGCCAGCCAAAAACATTCAGTACTTC
CDR3aa: CASSDPDRGPAKNIQYF

d_gene: -
abundance: -
j_gene: TRBJ2-7
v_gene: TRBV7-2
CDR3nt: TGTGCCAGCAGCTTAGCATCTTGGTGGGGCGCGGAATACGAGCAGTACTTC
CDR3aa: CASSLASWWGAEYEQYF

d_gene: -
abundance: -
j_gene: TRBJ1-1
v_gene: TRBV28
CDR3nt: TGTGCCAGCAGACATGGACAGTTTGGCACTGAAGCTTTCTTT
CDR3aa: CASRHGQFGTEAFF

d_gene: TRBD2
abundance: -
j_gene: TRBJ2-5
v_gene: TRBV7-9
CDR3nt: TGTGCCAGCAGCTTAGGGACTAGCGGAGGCCAAGAGACCCAGTACTTC
CDR3aa: CASSLGTSGGQETQYF

d_gene: -
abundance: once
j_gene: TRBJ1-5
v_gene: TRBV28
CDR3nt: TGTGCCAGCAGTTTTGACAGCGATCAGCCCCAGCATTTT
CDR3aa: CASSFDSDQPQHF

d_gene: TRBD1
abundance: -
j_gene: TRBJ1-6
v_gene: TRBV5-8
CDR3nt: TGTGCCAGCAGCTTGGTTCGACAGGGCAATTCACCCCTCCACTTT
CDR3aa: CASSLVRQGNSPLHF

d_gene: -
abundance: -
j_gene: TRBJ2-3
v_gene: TRBV28
CDR3nt: TGTGCCAGCAGTCCACTTCCGGGACTCCGGTCGCAGTATTTT
CDR3aa: CASSPLPGLRSQYF

d_gene: -
abundance: -
j_gene: TRBJ2-7
v_gene: TRBV6-1
CDR3nt: TGTGCCAGCAGTGTAAGGGACACCCCCGGAGGGCAGTACTTC
CDR3aa: CASSVRDTPGGQYF

d_gene: TRBD1
abundance: -
j_gene: TRBJ2-7
v_gene: TRBV19
CDR3nt: TGTGCCAGTACCGAAGGGACAGGGCCCGTACCATCCTACGAGCAGTACTTC
CDR3aa: CASTEGTGPVPSYEQYF

d_gene: TRBD1
abundance: -
j_gene: TRBJ2-3
v_gene: TRBV10-2
CDR3nt: TGCGCCAGCAGAGTGGGAGCCGGGACAGGGCAGGGCACAGATACGCAGTATTTT
CDR3aa: CASRVGAGTGQGTDTQYF

d_gene: -
abundance: -
j_gene: TRBJ1-1
v_gene: TRBV30
CDR3nt: TGTGCCTGGTCCCAGAATGAGCAAACTAAACCTTTCTTT
CDR3aa: CAWSQNEQTKPFF

d_gene: TRBD1
abundance: -
j_gene: TRBJ1-4
v_gene: TRBV7-9
CDR3nt: TGTGCCAGTACGGGACAGACACATGAAAAACTGTTTTTT
CDR3aa: CASTGQTHEKLFF

d_gene: -
abundance: -
j_gene: TRBJ2-2
v_gene: TRBV30
CDR3nt: TGTGCCTGGAGTGTAGATGGTGGCGCTCAGGGTGTGGCAGGGAAAAGGGCCGGGGAGCTGTTTTTT
CDR3aa: CAWSVDGGAQGVAGKRAGELFF

d_gene: -
abundance: -
j_gene: TRBJ1-1
v_gene: TRBV10-3
CDR3nt: TGTGCCATCAGTCCTGTTGGGCTAATGGTGAACACTGAAGCTTTCTTT
CDR3aa: CAISPVGLMVNTEAFF

d_gene: -
abundance: -
j_gene: TRBJ2-7
v_gene: TRBV5-1
CDR3nt: TGCGCCAGCAGCTTGTACAGCTCCTACGAGCAGTACTTC
CDR3aa: CASSLYSSYEQYF

d_gene: TRBD1
abundance: once
j_gene: TRBJ2-7
v_gene: TRBV28
CDR3nt: TGTGCCAGCAGCGACAGGGGGGTCCCCTACGAGCAGTACTTC
CDR3aa: CASSDRGVPYEQYF

d_gene: -
abundance: -
j_gene: TRBJ2-3
v_gene: TRBV7-9
CDR3nt: TGTGCCAGCAGCTCGTTGAGTGCGGCTGGCACAGATACGCAGTATTTT
CDR3aa: CASSSLSAAGTDTQYF

d_gene: -
abundance: -
j_gene: TRBJ2-3
v_gene: TRBV7-9
CDR3nt: TGTGCCAGCAGCTTAGTTAAGGATGGCGGTCGGTATTTT
CDR3aa: CASSLVKDGGRYF

d_gene: -
abundance: few
j_gene: TRBJ2-1
v_gene: TRBV5-1
CDR3nt: TGCGCCAGCAGCTGGAACAGGGTTGAGCAGTTCTTC
CDR3aa: CASSWNRVEQFF

d_gene: TRBD2
abundance: -
j_gene: TRBJ2-3
v_gene: TRBV13
CDR3nt: TGTGCCAGCAGCGTGGGACTAGCGCAGGGGGGGGGCACAGATACGCAGTATTTT
CDR3aa: CASSVGLAQGGGTDTQYF

d_gene: TRBD1
abundance: -
j_gene: TRBJ1-2
v_gene: TRBV4-3
CDR3nt: TGCGCCAGCAGCCTGACAGGGACTGGGGGCTACACCTTC
CDR3aa: CASSLTGTGGYTF

d_gene: TRBD1
abundance: -
j_gene: TRBJ2-7
v_gene: TRBV10-3
CDR3nt: TGTGCCATCAGTGAGTTGGGACAGGCCGGCGAGCAGTACTTC
CDR3aa: CAISELGQAGEQYF

d_gene: -
abundance: -
j_gene: TRBJ2-7
v_gene: TRBV7-2
CDR3nt: TGTGCCAGCAGCCCCCAGGGGGGGCTAGCGGGTGCTACCTCCTACGAGCAGTACTTC
CDR3aa: CASSPQGGLAGATSYEQYF

d_gene: TRBD1
abundance: -
j_gene: TRBJ2-7
v_gene: TRBV10-1
CDR3nt: TGCGCCAGCAGTGTAGCGGACAGGGGGCCCGGGGCTTTCTACGAGCAGTACTTC
CDR3aa: CASSVADRGPGAFYEQYF

d_gene: TRBD1
abundance: -
j_gene: TRBJ2-7
v_gene: TRBV10-2
CDR3nt: TGCGCCAGCAGACCGGGACAGGGGGAGTACGAGCAGTACTTC
CDR3aa: CASRPGQGEYEQYF

d_gene: TRBD1
abundance: -
j_gene: TRBJ1-1
v_gene: TRBV6-5
CDR3nt: TGTGCCAGCAGTTACAGGGGGCGCGACACTGAAGCTTTCTTT
CDR3aa: CASSYRGRDTEAFF

d_gene: -
abundance: -
j_gene: TRBJ1-4
v_gene: TRBV2
CDR3nt: TGTGCCAGCAGTGACCGACCCCTGGGAGCTAATGAAAAACTGTTTTTT
CDR3aa: CASSDRPLGANEKLFF

d_gene: -
abundance: -
j_gene: TRBJ1-2
v_gene: TRBV15
CDR3nt: TGTGCCACCAGCAGAGATTGGGGAGTCGGAGGAGCTAACTATGGCTACACCTTC
CDR3aa: CATSRDWGVGGANYGYTF

d_gene: -
abundance: -
j_gene: TRBJ2-2
v_gene: TRBV27
CDR3nt: TGTGCCAGCAGTTTAGGCGGAGACACCGGGGAGCTGTTTTTT
CDR3aa: CASSLGGDTGELFF

d_gene: TRBD1
abundance: -
j_gene: TRBJ1-4
v_gene: TRBV2
CDR3nt: TGTGCCAGCAGTGAATCTGGCGCTCGGACAGGGGGCGTCGATGATGAAAAACTGTTTTTT
CDR3aa: CASSESGARTGGVDDEKLFF

d_gene: -
abundance: -
j_gene: TRBJ2-1
v_gene: TRBV14
CDR3nt: TGTGCCAGCAGCCAAGAAAGCAGGGGCCTATCCTACAATGAGCAGTTCTTC
CDR3aa: CASSQESRGLSYNEQFF

d_gene: -
abundance: -
j_gene: TRBJ1-1
v_gene: TRBV7-9
CDR3nt: TGTGCCAGCGGGAGTCACTTACAGAACACTGAAGCTTTCTTT
CDR3aa: CASGSHLQNTEAFF

d_gene: -
abundance: once
j_gene: TRBJ1-1
v_gene: TRBV7-9
CDR3nt: TGTGCCAGCAGCACCCCCACGGGCACTGAAGCTTTCTTT
CDR3aa: CASSTPTGTEAFF

d_gene: TRBD2
abundance: -
j_gene: TRBJ2-1
v_gene: TRBV27
CDR3nt: TGTGCCAGCAGTTTCGGGAGGGATCGGTACAATGAGCAGTTCTTC
CDR3aa: CASSFGRDRYNEQFF

d_gene: TRBD1
abundance: -
j_gene: TRBJ1-4
v_gene: TRBV4-3
CDR3nt: TGCGCCAGCAGCCAATTTATCAGGGGGCCTATACCAGCGAATGAAAAACTGTTTTTT
CDR3aa: CASSQFIRGPIPANEKLFF

d_gene: TRBD1
abundance: -
j_gene: TRBJ2-7
v_gene: TRBV6-5
CDR3nt: TGTGCCAGCAGCCTAGACAGGGTTCAGGGGCAGTACTTC
CDR3aa: CASSLDRVQGQYF

d_gene: -
abundance: -
j_gene: TRBJ2-1
v_gene: TRBV14
CDR3nt: TGTGCCAGCAGCCAAGTTGACAGGTTATCCTACAATGAGCAGTTCTTC
CDR3aa: CASSQVDRLSYNEQFF

d_gene: -
abundance: -
j_gene: TRBJ2-1
v_gene: TRBV5-1
CDR3nt: TGCGCCAGCAGCTTGGAATCCCTAGCGAGCTACAATGAGCAGTTCTTC
CDR3aa: CASSLESLASYNEQFF

d_gene: -
abundance: -
j_gene: TRBJ1-2
v_gene: TRBV27
CDR3nt: TGTGCCAGCAGTCCGGGGGTTTCGCCTTCTCATGGCTACACCTTC
CDR3aa: CASSPGVSPSHGYTF

d_gene: TRBD2
abundance: -
j_gene: TRBJ2-7
v_gene: TRBV10-3
CDR3nt: TGTGCCATCAGTGTTGGGAGGGTGGACGAGCAGTACTTC
CDR3aa: CAISVGRVDEQYF

d_gene: -
abundance: -
j_gene: TRBJ1-5
v_gene: TRBV4-1
CDR3nt: TGCGCCAGCAGCCAAGTGCAAGTTGGGGGCGACAATCAGCCCCAGCATTTT
CDR3aa: CASSQVQVGGDNQPQHF

d_gene: TRBD1
abundance: once
j_gene: TRBJ2-5
v_gene: TRBV14
CDR3nt: TGTGCCAGCAGCCCGAACGGGACAGCCAGACAAGAGACCCAGTACTTC
CDR3aa: CASSPNGTARQETQYF